This section outlines one T cell receptor (beta chain) sequence together with its context. The data stem from a study of monozygotic twins with inflammatory bowel disease. No DNA is given; TCRdb re-called the 5' RACE reads and lists each CDR3 protein once. The sample shows hundreds of thousands of distinct CDR3 sequences, and more than 2% sits with its ten largest clones. Germline V gene data show CDR1 as LNHDA and CDR2 as SQIVND (reference sequence). The length of the CDR3 is 16 residues. The source material was blood. The chain employs TRBV19 and TRBJ2-7; with no DNA, the TCRdb D assignment of TRBD1 cannot be verified. This TCR came from a human donor with ulcerative colitis or Crohn's disease, or a healthy co-twin of an affected twin (not recorded which). The CDR3 protein is CASSIMPYPSGNEQYF.